These 9 T cell receptor beta chains were all obtained from the same sample, sequenced in a study of cytomegalovirus exposure and HLA in healthy donors. PCR primers comprised 60 Vbeta and 13 Jbeta primers. The method was immunoSEQ multiplex PCR; TCRdb's version includes in-frame clones alone and lacks a portion of them. The sample holds 100,000 to 150,000 clones; roughly 79% are singletons and the top ten take around 3%. Material for sequencing was PBMCs. These receptors came from a boy aged 2 to 10 in good health and CMV-seronegative.

The chain joins TRBV7-3 to TRBJ2-6; 10 positions agree with TRBD1. The length of the CDR3 is 17 residues. CDR1 and CDR2 from the germline V gene are SGHTA and FQGTGA. V was pared by 5 bases and J by 2 bases, with 6 bases of the junction left unmatched. DNA for the CDR3: TGTGCCAGCAGCACCCCGACAGGGGGCACTGGGGCCAACGTCCTGACTTTC. This encodes CASSTPTGGTGANVLTF.

The chain has TRBV27 and TRBJ2-1; tentative D call: TRBD1 (5 bases). The CDR3 has 16 residues. CDR1 and CDR2 (germline): MNHEY, SMNVEV (reference sequence). V dropped 5 bases and J dropped 9 bases, with 23 bases sitting between them. As DNA, the CDR3 is TGTGCCAGCAGTACTATTGCACAGGCCCGCACGGTTGAGCAGTTCTTC. Residues: CASSTIAQARTVEQFF.

The rearrangement joins TRBV19 to TRBJ2-2; D not resolved. The germline V and J ends were trimmed by 6 bases and 5 bases, with 4 bases remaining between them. Germline values: CDR1 LNHDA, CDR2 SQIVND (reference sequence). The CDR3 is 11 amino acids. The CDR3 protein is CASSLTGELFF. The CDR3 coding sequence is TGTGCCAGTAGCCTGACCGGGGAGCTGTTTTTT.

This chain connects TRBV5-4 to TRBJ2-7; TRBD2 matches at 7 bases. Germline-derived CDR1 and CDR2 are SGHNT and YYREEE (reference sequence). CDR3 length: 14 residues. The trim removed 3 bases at V and 0 bases at J, leaving 3 bases unmatched. The CDR3 protein is CASSSGLNSYEQYV. CDR3 DNA: TGTGCCAGCAGCTCGGGACTAAACTCCTACGAGCAGTACGTC.

The count of this clone is one. The J gene is TRBJ1-1, the V gene TRBV30, with 7 bases identical to TRBD1. Germline CDR1 GTSNPN, CDR2 SVGIG (reference sequence). The CDR3 consists of 16 residues. With V trimmed by 0 bases and J by 6 bases, 13 bases remained unmatched. The CDR3 here is CAWSVQGIPRKAEAFF. CDR3 in DNA: TGTGCCTGGAGTGTACAGGGGATACCAAGAAAAGCTGAAGCTTTCTTT.

The gene calls are TRBV30 and TRBJ1-1; D gene unclear. With 0 bases removed from V and 7 bases from J, the gap between germline ends came to 12 bases. Per the germline V gene, CDR1 is GTSNPN and CDR2 is SVGIG (reference sequence). CDR3 size: 13 residues. CDR3 protein: CAWSVVFSSEAFF. In DNA, the CDR3 is TGTGCCTGGAGTGTTGTGTTTTCCAGTGAAGCTTTCTTT.

The chain joins TRBV7-9 to TRBJ2-7; TRBD2 is a possible D gene (7 bases). This CDR3 is 15 amino acids long. V dropped 6 bases and J dropped 4 bases, with 19 bases sitting between them. Looked up from germline, CDR1 is SEHNR and CDR2 is FQNEAQ (reference sequence). The CDR3 DNA follows: TGTGCCAGCAGTCCGGGGGGCCTAGCGGTTTACGAGCAGTACGTC. Residues: CASSPGGLAVYEQYV.

The J gene is TRBJ2-1, the V gene TRBV10-3, with 10 bases matching TRBD2. Looked up from germline, CDR1 is ENHRY and CDR2 is SYGVKD. The junction had 13 bases not matched to a gene; V was cut back by 6 bases and J by 5 bases. The CDR3 loop spans 17 amino acids. The CDR3 loop reads CAISRTSGRSDNNEQFF. CDR3 nucleotide sequence: TGTGCCATCAGCCGGACTAGCGGTCGCTCTGATAACAATGAGCAGTTCTTC.

The table lists this clone with a few counts. This chain connects TRBV6-1 to TRBJ2-1; the match to TRBD2 covers 8 bases. The CDR3 runs 15 residues. J was trimmed by 8 bases and V by 7 bases; bases with no gene match: 13. The germline CDR1 and CDR2 sequences are MNHNS and SASEGT. The CDR3, as DNA: TGTGCCAGCAAGGGGCGGGGGGTCGGGCGGGATGAGCAGTTCTTC. Translating it yields CASKGRGVGRDEQFF.